This T cell receptor (beta chain) was observed in a study of shared clonotypes between healthy human individuals. Cells designated naive CD8 were CD45RO-negative and were positively selected for CCR7, with terminally differentiated effector memory CD45RA+ cells excluded. Study-wide results and limits: Relative to their counterparts shared across all four donors, non-shared clonotypes exhibited diminished generation probabilities.

Some clones are missing from TCRdb's copy, which holds only in-frame ones; the method was immunoSEQ multiplex PCR. This table has approximately 1.9 million clones, 85% to 95% appearing once. With V trimmed by 3 bases and J by 0 bases, 1 base remained unmatched. This CDR3 comprises 14 residues. CDR1 is SEHNR and CDR2 is FQNEAQ in the germline V gene (reference sequence). In the case of this clone: Its target is not known.

This clonotype originated in a young man in good health. Some clones in this sample may be carry-over from other donors' samples. Sequences were obtained from naive CD8+ T cells from PBMCs. This sequence joins TRBV7-9 and TRBJ1-1, with TRBD1 identical over 7 bases. CDR3 bases: TGTGCCAGCAGCTTCGACAGGGTGAACACTGAAGCTTTCTTT. It specifies CASSFDRVNTEAFF.